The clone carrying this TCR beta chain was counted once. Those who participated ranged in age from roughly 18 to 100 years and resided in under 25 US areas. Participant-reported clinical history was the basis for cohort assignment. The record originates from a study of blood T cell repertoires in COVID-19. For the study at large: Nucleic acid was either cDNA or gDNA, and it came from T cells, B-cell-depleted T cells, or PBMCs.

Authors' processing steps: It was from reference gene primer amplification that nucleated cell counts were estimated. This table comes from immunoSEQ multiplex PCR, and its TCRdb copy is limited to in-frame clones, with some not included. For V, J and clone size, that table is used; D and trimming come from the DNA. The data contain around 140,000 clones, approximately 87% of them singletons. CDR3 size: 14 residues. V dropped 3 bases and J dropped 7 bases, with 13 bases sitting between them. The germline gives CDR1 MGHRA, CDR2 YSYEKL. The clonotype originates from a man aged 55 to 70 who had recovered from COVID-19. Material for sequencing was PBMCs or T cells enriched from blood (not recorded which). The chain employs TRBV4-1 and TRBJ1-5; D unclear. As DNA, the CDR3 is TGCGCCAGCAGCCAGGGCCCCGTCGGCCAGCCCCAGCATTTT. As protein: CASSQGPVGQPQHF.